A selection of T cell receptor beta chains follows, all from one sample in a study of blood T cell repertoires in COVID-19. Assay: immunoSEQ multiplex PCR; the TCRdb copy retains only in-frame clones and omits some. The repertoire consists of 65,000 to 90,000 clones, with approximately 90% occurring once and the leading ten covering roughly 3.1%. The sequenced sample was peripheral blood. These receptor sequences come from a woman aged 45-65 years with active or convalescent COVID-19. Each CDR3 is given without its conserved first and last residue. Fields, in order: CDR3 length, V gene, J gene, CDR3 protein.

10	TRBV5-4	TRBJ2-7	ASSLELGEQY
13	TRBV9	TRBJ2-2	ASSVVDREAGELF
11	TRBV7-3	TRBJ1-6	ASSPDRLSPLH
13	TRBV5-6	TRBJ1-2	ASRQGAPFSYGYT
15	TRBV6-1	TRBJ2-2	ASSEYGTGGWTGELF
11	TRBV4-3	TRBJ1-2	ASSPRGGYGYT
15	TRBV7-9	TRBJ2-5	ASSFLRGGGIGETQY
14	TRBV6-2/TRBV6-3	TRBJ1-1	ASSYRRTGPNTEAF
12	TRBV7-9	TRBJ1-4	ASSFQGIGEKLF
14	TRBV13	TRBJ2-7	ASSLEASGRIYEQY
11	TRBV6-2/TRBV6-3	TRBJ1-5	ASSYRDNQPQH
12	TRBV11-3	TRBJ2-7	ASSLSGVNYEQY
11	TRBV5-5	TRBJ1-2	ASSSLSGDRYT
12	TRBV5-1	TRBJ2-7	ASSLDRASYEQY
14	TRBV7-6	TRBJ2-1	ASSFSRRGGYNEQF
9	TRBV2	TRBJ1-2	AKSLIGGYT
13	TRBV7-3	TRBJ2-1	ASSLRLAGEGEQF
14	TRBV10-3	TRBJ2-3	AISESSGGAKDTQY
11	TRBV6-5	TRBJ1-6	ASSSGGGSPLH
12	TRBV13	TRBJ2-4	ASSSRLGQNIQY
13	TRBV9	TRBJ1-1	ASTRTGGIDTEAF
13	TRBV9	TRBJ2-1	ASSGGLARDNEQF
10	TRBV6-5	TRBJ1-1	ASTPGSGDAF
11	TRBV5-6	TRBJ2-1	ASSPRGSNEQF
12	TRBV9	TRBJ2-7	ASSLGDTRYEQY
13	TRBV11-2	TRBJ2-1	ASSWKASGGGEQF
9	TRBV5-5	TRBJ1-5	ASSPPLPQH
15	TRBV4-3	TRBJ2-7	ASSKEHRTGFDYEQY
13	TRBV18	TRBJ2-5	ASSPPFQGEATQY
17	TRBV27	TRBJ1-5	ASSLYSPTGLISNQPQH
12	TRBV4-3	TRBJ2-7	ASSTTPDSYEQY
14	TRBV5-6	TRBJ2-2	ASSLRAGGPPGELF
14	TRBV9	TRBJ2-3	ASSHRTGPSTDTQY
13	TRBV5-6	TRBJ1-4	ASSLDASYGEKLF
13	TRBV27	TRBJ1-2	ASRPAGAKNYGYT
15	TRBV6-2/TRBV6-3	TRBJ2-7	ASSRTSGGARFYEQY
12	TRBV6-5	TRBJ1-3	ASSPPDRGNTIY
14	TRBV18	TRBJ1-1	ASSPARSYSNTEAF
10	TRBV20-1	TRBJ1-2	SASKAGAGYT
14	TRBV3-1/TRBV3-2	TRBJ1-1	ASSPPTVTLYTEAF
16	TRBV4-3	TRBJ2-2	ASSREGGGQGVPGELF
10	TRBV6-1	TRBJ2-7	ASSEGGVEQY
14	TRBV19	TRBJ2-2	ASKYDRGVGTGELF